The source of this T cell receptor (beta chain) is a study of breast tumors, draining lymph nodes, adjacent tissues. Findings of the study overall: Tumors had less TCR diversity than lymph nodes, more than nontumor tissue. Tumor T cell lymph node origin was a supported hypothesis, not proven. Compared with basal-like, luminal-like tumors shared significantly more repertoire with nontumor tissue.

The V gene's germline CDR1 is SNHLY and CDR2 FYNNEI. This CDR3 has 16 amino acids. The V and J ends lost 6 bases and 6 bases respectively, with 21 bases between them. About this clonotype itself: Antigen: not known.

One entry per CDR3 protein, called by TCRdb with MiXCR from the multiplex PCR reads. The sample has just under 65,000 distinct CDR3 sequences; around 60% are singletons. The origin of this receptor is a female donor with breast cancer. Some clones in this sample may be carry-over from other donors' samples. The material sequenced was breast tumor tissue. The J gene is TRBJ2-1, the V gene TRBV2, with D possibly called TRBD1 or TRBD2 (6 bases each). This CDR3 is CASSRTRVGGSNEQFF. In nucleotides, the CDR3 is TGTGCCAGCAGCCGAACCCGAGTAGGGGGGAGCAATGAGCAGTTCTTC.